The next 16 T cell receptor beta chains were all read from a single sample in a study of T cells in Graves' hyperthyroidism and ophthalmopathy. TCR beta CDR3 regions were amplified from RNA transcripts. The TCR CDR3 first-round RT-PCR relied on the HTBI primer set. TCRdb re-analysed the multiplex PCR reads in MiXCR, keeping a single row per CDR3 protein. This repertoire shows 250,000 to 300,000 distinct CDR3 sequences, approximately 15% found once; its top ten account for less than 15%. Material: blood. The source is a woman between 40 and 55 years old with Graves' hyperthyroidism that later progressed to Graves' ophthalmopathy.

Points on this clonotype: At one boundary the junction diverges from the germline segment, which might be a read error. CDR3: CASSLGQVETQYF. CDR3 in DNA: TGCGCCAGCAGCTTGGGGCAGGTGGAGACCCAGTACTTC. The V call is TRBV7-3, the J call TRBJ2-5; D perhaps matches TRBD1 (5 bases). Germline V gives CDR1 SGHTA, CDR2 FQGTGA. This CDR3 region has 13 residues.

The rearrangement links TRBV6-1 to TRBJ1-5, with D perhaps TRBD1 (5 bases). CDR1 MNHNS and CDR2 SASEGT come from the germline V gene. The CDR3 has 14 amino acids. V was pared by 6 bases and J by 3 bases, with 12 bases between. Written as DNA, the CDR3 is TGTGCCAGCAGCCGGGACGGGTACAATCAGCCCCAGCATTTT. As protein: CASSRDGYNQPQHF.

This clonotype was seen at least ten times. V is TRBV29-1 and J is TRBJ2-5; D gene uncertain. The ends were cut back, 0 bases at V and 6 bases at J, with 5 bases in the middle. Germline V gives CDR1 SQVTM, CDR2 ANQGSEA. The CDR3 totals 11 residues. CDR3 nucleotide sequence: TGCAGCGTTGAAGATTTGCAGACCCAGTACTTC. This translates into CSVEDLQTQYF.

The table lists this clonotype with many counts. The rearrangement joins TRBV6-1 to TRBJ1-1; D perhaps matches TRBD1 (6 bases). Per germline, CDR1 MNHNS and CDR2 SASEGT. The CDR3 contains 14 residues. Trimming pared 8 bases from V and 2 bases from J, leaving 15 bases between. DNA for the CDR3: TGTGCCAGCGGGGGTCGGACAGTTAACACTGAAGCTTTCTTT. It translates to CASGGRTVNTEAFF.

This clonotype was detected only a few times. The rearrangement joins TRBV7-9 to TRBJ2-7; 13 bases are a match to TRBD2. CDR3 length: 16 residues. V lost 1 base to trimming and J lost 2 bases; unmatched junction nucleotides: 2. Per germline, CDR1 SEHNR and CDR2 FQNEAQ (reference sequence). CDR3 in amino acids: CASSLVGTSGAYEQYF. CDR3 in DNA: TGTGCCAGCAGCTTAGTAGGGACTAGCGGGGCCTACGAGCAGTACTTC.

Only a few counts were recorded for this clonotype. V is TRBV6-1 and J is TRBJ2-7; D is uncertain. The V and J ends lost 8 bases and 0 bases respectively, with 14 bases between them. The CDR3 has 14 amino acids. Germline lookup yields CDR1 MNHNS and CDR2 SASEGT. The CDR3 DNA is TGTGCCAGCTCCGGCCGCCGTGACTCCTACGAGCAGTACTTC. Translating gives CASSGRRDSYEQYF.

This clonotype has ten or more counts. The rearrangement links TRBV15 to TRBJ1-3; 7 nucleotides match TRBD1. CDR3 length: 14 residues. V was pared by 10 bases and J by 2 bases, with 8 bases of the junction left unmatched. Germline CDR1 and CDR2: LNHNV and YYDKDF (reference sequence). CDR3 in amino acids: CAISQGDTGNTIYF. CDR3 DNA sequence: TGTGCCATAAGCCAGGGGGATACTGGAAACACCATATATTTT.

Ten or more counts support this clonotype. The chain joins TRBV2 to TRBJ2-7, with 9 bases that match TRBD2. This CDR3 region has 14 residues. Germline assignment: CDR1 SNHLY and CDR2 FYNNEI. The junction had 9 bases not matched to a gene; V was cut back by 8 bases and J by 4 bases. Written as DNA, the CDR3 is TGTGCCAGCCTCCACGGGACTAGCACGTACGAGCAGTACTTC. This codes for CASLHGTSTYEQYF. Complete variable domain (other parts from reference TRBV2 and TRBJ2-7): EPEVTQTPSHQVTQMGQEVILRCVPISNHLYFYWYRQILGQKVEFLVSFYNNEISEKSEIFDDQFSVERPDGSNFTLKIRSTKLEDSAMYFCASLHGTSTYEQYFGPGTRLTVT.

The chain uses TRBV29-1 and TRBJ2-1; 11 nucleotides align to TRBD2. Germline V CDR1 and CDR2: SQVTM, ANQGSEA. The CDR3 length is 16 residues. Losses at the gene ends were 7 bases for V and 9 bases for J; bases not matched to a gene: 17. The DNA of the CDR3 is TGCAGCGCGGGACTAGCGGCAAGAGGGGCCTTTGTTGAGCAGTTCTTC. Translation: CSAGLAARGAFVEQFF.

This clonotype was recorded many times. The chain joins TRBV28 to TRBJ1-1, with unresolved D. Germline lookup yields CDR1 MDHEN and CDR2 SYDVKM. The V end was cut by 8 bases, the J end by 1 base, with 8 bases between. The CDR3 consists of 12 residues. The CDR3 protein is CASGPRNTEAFF. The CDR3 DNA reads TGTGCCAGCGGTCCCAGGAACACTGAAGCTTTCTTT.

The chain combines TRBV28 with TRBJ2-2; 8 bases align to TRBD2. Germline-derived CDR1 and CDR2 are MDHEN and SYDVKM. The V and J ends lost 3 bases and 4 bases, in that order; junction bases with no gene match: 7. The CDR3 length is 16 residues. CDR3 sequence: CASSFLGLASTGELFF. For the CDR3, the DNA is TGTGCCAGCAGTTTCCTCGGACTAGCTTCCACCGGGGAGCTGTTTTTT.

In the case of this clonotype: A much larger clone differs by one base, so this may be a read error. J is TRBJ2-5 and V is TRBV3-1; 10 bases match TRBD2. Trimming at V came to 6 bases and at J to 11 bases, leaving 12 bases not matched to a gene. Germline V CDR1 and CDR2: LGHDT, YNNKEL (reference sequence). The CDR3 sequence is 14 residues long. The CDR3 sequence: CASRASGTSVSQYF. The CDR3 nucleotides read TGTGCCAGCAGGGCGTCCGGGACTAGCGTCAGTCAGTACTTC.

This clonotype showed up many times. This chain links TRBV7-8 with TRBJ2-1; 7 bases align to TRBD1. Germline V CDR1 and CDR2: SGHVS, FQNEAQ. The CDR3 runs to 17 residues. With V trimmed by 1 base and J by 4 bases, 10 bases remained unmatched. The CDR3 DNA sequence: TGTGCCAGCAGCTTAGGGGTAAAGGGACAGCGATACAATGAGCAGTTCTTC. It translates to CASSLGVKGQRYNEQFF.

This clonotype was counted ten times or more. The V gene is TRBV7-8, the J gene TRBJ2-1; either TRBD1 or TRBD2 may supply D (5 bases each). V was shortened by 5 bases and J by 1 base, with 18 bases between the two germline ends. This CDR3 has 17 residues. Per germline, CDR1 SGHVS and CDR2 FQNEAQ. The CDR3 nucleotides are TGTGCCAGCAGCAGACCCCGGGACCAGACGTCCTACAATGAGCAGTTCTTC. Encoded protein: CASSRPRDQTSYNEQFF. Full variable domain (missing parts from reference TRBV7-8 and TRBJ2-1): GAGVSQSPRYKVAKRGQDVALRCDPISGHVSLFWYQQALGQGPEFLTYFQNEAQLDKSGLPSDRFFAERPEGSVSTLKIQRTQQEDSAVYLCASSRPRDQTSYNEQFFGPGTRLTVL.

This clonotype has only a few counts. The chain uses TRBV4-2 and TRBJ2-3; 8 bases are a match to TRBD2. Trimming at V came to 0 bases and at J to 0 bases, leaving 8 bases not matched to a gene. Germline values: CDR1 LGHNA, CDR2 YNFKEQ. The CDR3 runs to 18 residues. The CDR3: CASSQEVGTSGSTDTQYF. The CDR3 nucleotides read TGTGCCAGCAGCCAAGAAGTTGGCACTAGCGGTAGCACAGATACGCAGTATTTT.

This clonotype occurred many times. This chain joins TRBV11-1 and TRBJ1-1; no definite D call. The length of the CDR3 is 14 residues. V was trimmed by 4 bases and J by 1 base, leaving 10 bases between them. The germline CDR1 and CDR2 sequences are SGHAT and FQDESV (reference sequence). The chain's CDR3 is CASSSGRKNTEAFF. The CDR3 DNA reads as TGTGCCAGCAGCTCCGGACGGAAGAACACTGAAGCTTTCTTT.